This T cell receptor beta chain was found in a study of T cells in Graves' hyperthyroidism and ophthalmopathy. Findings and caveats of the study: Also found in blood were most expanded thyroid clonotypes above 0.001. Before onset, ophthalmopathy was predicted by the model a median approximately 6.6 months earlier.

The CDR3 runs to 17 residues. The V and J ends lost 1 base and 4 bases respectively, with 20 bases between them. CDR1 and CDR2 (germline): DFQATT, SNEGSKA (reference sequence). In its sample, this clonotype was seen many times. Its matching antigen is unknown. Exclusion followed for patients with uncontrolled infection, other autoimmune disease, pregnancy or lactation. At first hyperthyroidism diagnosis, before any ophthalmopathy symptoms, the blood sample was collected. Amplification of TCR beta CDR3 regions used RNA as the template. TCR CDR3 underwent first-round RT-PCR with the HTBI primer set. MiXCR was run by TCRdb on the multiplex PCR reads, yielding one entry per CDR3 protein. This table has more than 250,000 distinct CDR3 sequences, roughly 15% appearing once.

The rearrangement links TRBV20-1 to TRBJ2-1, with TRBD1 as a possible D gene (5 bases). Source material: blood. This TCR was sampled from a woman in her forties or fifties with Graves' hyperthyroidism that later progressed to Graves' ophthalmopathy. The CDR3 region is CSARVAGRGIGYNEQFF. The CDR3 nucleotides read TGCAGTGCTAGAGTGGCAGGGCGAGGTATAGGGTACAATGAGCAGTTCTTC.